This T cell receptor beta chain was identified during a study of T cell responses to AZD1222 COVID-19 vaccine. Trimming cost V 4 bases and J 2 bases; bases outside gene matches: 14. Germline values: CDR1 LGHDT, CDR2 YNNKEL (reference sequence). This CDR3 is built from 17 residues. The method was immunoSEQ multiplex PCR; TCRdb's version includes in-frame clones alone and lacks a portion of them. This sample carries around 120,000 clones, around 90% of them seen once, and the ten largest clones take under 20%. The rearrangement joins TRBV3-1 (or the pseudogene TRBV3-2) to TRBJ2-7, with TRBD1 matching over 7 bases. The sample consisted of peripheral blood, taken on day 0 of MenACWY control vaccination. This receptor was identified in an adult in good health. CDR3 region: CASSLPRKGAPTYEQYF. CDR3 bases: TGTGCCAGCAGCCTCCCAAGGAAGGGGGCACCGACCTACGAGCAGTACTTC.